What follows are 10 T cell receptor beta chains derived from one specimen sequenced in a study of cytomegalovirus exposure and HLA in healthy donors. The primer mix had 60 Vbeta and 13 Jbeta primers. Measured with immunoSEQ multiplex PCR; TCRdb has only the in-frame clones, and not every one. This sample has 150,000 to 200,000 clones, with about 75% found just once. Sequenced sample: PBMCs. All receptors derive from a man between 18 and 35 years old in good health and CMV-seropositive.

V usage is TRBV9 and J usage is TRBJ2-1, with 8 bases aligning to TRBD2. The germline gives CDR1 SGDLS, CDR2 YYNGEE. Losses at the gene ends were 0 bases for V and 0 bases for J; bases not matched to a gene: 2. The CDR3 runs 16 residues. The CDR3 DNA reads TGTGCCAGCAGCGTAGGACTAGCGAGCTCCTACAATGAGCAGTTCTTC. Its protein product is CASSVGLASSYNEQFF.

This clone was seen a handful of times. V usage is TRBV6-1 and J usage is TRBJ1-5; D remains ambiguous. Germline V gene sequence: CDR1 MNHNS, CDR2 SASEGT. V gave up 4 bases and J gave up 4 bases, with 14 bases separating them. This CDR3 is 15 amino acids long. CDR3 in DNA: TGTGCCAGCAGTGCGATGAGGGTCGGTAATCAGCCCCAGCATTTT. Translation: CASSAMRVGNQPQHF.

The DNA of the CDR3 is TGTGCCTGCACCCTAGCGGGAGGAGCAGATACGCAGTATTTT. Translating gives CACTLAGGADTQYF. The chain links TRBV30 to TRBJ2-3; 11 nucleotides match TRBD2. From germline, CDR1 is GTSNPN and CDR2 SVGIG (reference sequence). This CDR3 comprises 14 residues. J gave up 4 bases and V 6 bases, and 6 bases lay outside the gene matches.

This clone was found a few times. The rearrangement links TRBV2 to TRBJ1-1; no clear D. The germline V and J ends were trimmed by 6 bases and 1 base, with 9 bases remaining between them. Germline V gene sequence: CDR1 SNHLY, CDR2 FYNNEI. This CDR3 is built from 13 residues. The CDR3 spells CASSIGENTEAFF. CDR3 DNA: TGTGCCAGCAGCATAGGAGAGAACACTGAAGCTTTCTTT.

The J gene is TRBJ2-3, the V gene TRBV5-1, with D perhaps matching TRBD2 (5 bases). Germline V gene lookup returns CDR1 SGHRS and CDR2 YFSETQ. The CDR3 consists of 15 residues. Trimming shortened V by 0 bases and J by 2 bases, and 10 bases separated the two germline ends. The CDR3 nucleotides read TGCGCCAGCAGCTTGGGCGGGTCATTCACAGATACGCAGTATTTT. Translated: CASSLGGSFTDTQYF.

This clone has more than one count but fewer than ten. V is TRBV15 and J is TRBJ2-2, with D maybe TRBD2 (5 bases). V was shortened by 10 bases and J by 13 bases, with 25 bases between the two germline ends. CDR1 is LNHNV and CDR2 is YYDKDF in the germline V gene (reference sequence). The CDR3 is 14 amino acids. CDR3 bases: TGTGCCATAAGCGTGGGGAACACCGGGGAGCCGCTGTTTTTT. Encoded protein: CAISVGNTGEPLFF. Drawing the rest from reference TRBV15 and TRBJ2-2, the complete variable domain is DAMVIQNPRYQVTQFGKPVTLSCSQTLNHNVMYWYQQKSSQAPKLLFHYYDKDFNNEADTPDNFQSRRPNTSFCFLDIRSPGLGDTAMYLCAISVGNTGEPLFFGEGSRLTVL.

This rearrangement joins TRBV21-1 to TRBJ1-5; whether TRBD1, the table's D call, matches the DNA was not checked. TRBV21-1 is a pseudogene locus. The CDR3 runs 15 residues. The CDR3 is CASSMPGQGHQPQHF. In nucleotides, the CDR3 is TGTGCCAGCAGCATGCCGGGACAGGGACATCAGCCCCAGCATTTT.

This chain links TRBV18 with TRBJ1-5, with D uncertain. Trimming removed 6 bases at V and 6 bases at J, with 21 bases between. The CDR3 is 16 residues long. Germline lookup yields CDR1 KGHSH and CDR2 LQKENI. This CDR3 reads CASSPNEVGQSQPQHF. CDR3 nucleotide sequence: TGTGCCAGCTCCCCTAACGAGGTGGGTCAAAGTCAGCCCCAGCATTTT.

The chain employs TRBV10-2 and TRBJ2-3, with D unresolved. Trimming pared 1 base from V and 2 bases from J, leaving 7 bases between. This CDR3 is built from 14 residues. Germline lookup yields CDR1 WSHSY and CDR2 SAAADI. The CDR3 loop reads CASSEFGPTDTQYF. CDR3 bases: TGCGCCAGCAGTGAGTTTGGCCCCACAGATACGCAGTATTTT.

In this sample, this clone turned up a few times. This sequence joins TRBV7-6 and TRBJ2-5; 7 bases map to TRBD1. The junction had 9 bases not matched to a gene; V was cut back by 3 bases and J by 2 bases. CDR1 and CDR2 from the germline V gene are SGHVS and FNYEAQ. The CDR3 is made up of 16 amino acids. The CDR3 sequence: CASSFRPETGQETQYF. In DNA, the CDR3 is TGTGCCAGCAGCTTCCGGCCGGAGACAGGGCAAGAGACCCAGTACTTC.